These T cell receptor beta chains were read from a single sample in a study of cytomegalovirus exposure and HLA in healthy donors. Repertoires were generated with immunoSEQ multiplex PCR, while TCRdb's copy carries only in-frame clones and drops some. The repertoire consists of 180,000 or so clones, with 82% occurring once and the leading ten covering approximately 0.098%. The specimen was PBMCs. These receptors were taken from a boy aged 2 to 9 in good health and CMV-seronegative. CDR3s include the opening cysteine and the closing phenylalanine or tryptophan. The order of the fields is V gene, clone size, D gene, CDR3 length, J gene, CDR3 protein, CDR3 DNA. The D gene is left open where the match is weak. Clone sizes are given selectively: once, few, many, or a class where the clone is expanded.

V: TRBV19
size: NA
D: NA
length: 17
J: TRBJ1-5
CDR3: CASSPRGTFDSNQPQHF
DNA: TGTGCCAGTAGTCCGAGAGGGACTTTCGATAGCAATCAGCCCCAGCATTTT

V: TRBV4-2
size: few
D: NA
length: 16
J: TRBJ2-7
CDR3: CASSQVGAGELYEQYF
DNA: TGTGCCAGCAGCCAAGTTGGGGCAGGGGAACTTTACGAGCAGTACTTC

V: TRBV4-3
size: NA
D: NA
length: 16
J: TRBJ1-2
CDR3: CASSQAFFRPNYGYTF
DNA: TGCGCCAGCAGCCAAGCTTTTTTCAGGCCGAACTATGGCTACACCTTC

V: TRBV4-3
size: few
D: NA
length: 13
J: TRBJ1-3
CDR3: CASSREVGNTIYF
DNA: TGCGCCAGCTCCAGGGAGGTTGGAAACACCATATATTTT

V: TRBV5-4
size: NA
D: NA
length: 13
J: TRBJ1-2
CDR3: CASSYDRDYGYTF
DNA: TGTGCCAGCAGCTATGACAGAGATTATGGCTACACCTTC

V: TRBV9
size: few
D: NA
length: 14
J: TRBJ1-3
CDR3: CASTPRDSGNTIYF
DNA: TGTGCCAGCACCCCACGAGACTCTGGAAACACCATATATTTT

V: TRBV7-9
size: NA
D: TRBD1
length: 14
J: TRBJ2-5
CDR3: CASSPADRPETQYF
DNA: TGTGCCAGCAGCCCCGCGGACAGGCCAGAGACCCAGTACTTC

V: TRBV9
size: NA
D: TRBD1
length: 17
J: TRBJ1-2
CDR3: CASSVRPRGQGADGYTF
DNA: TGTGCCAGCAGCGTTAGGCCTCGCGGACAGGGGGCCGATGGCTACACCTTC

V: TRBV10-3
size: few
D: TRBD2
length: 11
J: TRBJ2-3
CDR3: CAISDGGGAHF
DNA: TGTGCCATCAGTGATGGCGGGGGGGCACATTTT

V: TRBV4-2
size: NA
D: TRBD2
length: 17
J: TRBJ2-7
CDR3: CASSQEETSGSPYEQYF
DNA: TGTGCCAGCAGCCAAGAGGAAACTAGCGGGAGTCCCTACGAGCAGTACTTC

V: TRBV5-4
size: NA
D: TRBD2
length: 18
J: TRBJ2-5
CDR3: CASSSGGLAGGEGETQYF
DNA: TGTGCCAGCAGCTCTGGGGGGCTAGCGGGGGGAGAGGGAGAGACCCAGTACTTC

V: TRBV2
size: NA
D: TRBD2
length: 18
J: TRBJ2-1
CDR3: CASSEIYGERGDPYEQFF
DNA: TGTGCCAGCAGTGAAATTTATGGGGAGCGGGGGGATCCATATGAGCAGTTCTTC

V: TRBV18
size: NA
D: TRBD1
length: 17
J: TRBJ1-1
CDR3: CASSPIFSGTGGAEAFF
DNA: TGTGCCAGCTCACCAATATTTTCCGGGACAGGGGGAGCTGAAGCTTTCTTT

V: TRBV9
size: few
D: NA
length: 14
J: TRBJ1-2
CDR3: CASSPYPDNYGYTF
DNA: TGTGCCAGCAGCCCCTACCCCGATAACTATGGCTACACCTTC

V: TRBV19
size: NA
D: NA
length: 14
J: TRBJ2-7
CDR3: CASSMTGQSYEQYF
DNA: TGTGCCAGTAGTATGACAGGACAATCCTACGAGCAGTACTTC

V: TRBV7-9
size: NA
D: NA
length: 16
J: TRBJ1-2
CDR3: CASSFYTQTANPGYTF
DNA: TGTGCCAGCAGCTTTTATACGCAAACTGCAAACCCTGGCTACACCTTC

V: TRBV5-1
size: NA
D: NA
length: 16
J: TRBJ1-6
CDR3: CASTLEGFNKDSPLHF
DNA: TGCGCCAGCACCCTGGAGGGTTTCAATAAAGATTCACCCCTCCACTTT

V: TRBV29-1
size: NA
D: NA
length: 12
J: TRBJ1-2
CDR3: CSVTGRDLGYTF
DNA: TGCAGCGTGACAGGTCGCGACCTTGGCTACACCTTC

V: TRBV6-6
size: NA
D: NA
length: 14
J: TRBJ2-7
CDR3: CASSPRGSTYEQYF
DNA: TGTGCCAGCAGCCCTCGGGGAAGTACCTACGAGCAGTACTTC

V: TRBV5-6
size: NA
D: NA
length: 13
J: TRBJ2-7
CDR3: CASSFGTAYEQYF
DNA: TGTGCCAGCAGCTTCGGGACTGCCTACGAGCAGTACTTC

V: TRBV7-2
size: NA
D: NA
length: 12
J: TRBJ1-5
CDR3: CASSLGDQPQHF
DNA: TGTGCCAGCAGCTTGGGAGACCAGCCCCAGCATTTT

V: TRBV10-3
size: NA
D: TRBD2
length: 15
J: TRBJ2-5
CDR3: CAISDGTSYQETQYF
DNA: TGTGCCATCAGTGATGGGACTAGCTACCAAGAGACCCAGTACTTC

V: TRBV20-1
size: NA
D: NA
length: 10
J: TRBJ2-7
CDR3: CSTRRNEQYF
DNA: TGCAGCACGCGGCGAAACGAGCAGTACTTC

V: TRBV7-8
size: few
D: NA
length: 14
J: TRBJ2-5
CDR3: CASSLVRGQETQYF
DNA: TGTGCCAGCAGCTTAGTTCGGGGCCAAGAGACCCAGTACTTC

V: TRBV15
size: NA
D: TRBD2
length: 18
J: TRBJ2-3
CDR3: CATSRLGTSGASTDTQYF
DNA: TGTGCCACCAGCAGATTGGGGACTAGCGGGGCTAGCACAGATACGCAGTATTTT

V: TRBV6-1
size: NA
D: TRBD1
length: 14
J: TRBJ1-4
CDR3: CASREPGQGEKLFF
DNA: TGTGCCAGCAGGGAACCGGGACAGGGTGAAAAACTGTTTTTT

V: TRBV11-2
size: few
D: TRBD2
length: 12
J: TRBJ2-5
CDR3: CASSLGEGTRHF
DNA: TGTGCCAGCAGCTTAGGGGAGGGGACTAGACACTTC

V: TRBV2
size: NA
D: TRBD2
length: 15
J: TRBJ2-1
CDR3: CASGLGGGGAYEQFF
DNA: TGTGCCAGCGGACTGGGGGGGGGAGGGGCGTATGAGCAGTTCTTC

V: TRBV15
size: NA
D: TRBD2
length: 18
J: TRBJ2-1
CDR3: CATSRGDYFRGSYNEQFF
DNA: TGTGCCACCAGCAGAGGGGACTATTTCCGGGGCTCCTACAATGAGCAGTTCTTC

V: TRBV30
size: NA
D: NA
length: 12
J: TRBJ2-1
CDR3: CAWIKGWNEQFF
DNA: TGTGCCTGGATTAAGGGGTGGAATGAGCAGTTCTTC

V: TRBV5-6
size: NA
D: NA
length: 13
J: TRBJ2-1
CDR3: CASSFVASNEQFF
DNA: TGTGCCAGCAGCTTTGTGGCTAGCAATGAGCAGTTCTTC

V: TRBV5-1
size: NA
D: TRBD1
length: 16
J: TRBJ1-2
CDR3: CASSLSSYRGSDGYTF
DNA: TGCGCCAGCAGCTTGTCCAGCTACAGGGGTAGCGATGGCTACACCTTC

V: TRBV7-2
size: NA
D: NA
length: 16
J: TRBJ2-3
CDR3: CASSRMGRGSTDTQYF
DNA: TGTGCCAGCAGTCGAATGGGGCGGGGCTCCACAGATACGCAGTATTTT

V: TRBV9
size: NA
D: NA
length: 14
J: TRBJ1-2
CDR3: CASSVSGTGQGYTF
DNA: TGTGCCAGCAGCGTATCCGGAACGGGTCAGGGCTACACCTTC